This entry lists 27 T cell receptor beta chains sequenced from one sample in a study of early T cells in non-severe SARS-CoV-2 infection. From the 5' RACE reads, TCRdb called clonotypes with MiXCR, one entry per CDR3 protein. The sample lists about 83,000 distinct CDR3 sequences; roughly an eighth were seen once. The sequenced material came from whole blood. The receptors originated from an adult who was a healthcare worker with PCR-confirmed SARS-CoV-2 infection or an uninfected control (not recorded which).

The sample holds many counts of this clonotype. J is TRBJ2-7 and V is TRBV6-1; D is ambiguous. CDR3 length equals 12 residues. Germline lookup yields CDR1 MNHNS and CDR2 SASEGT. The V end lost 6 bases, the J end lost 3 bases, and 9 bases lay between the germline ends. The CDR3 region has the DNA TGTGCCAGCAGCCAGGCCCTCTACGAGCAGTACTTC. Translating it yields CASSQALYEQYF.

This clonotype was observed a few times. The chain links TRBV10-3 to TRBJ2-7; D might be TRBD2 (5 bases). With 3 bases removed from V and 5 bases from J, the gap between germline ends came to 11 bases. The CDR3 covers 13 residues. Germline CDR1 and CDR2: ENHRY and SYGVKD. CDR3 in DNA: TGTGCCATCAGTGACTCCTCACTAGACGAGCAGTACTTC. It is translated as CAISDSSLDEQYF.

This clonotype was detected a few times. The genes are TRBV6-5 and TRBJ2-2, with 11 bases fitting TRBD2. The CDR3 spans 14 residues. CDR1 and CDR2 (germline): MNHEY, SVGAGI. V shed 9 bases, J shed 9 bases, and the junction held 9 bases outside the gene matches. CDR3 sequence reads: CASTSGSRIRELFF. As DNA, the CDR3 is TGTGCCAGTACTAGCGGGAGTCGCATCAGGGAGCTGTTTTTT.

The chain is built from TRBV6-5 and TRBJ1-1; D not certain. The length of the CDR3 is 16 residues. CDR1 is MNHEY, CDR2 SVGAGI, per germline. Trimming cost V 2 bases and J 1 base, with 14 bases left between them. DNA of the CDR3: TGTGCCAGCAGTTACCGTACGGCAGGTCAGAACACTGAAGCTTTCTTT. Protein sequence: CASSYRTAGQNTEAFF.

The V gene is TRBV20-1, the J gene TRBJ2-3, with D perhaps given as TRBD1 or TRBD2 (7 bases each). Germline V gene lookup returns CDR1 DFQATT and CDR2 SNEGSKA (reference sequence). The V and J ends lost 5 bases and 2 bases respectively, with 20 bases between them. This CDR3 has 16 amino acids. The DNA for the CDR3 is TGCAGTGCTGCGGGGGACAGTATGAGTCCCACAGATACGCAGTATTTT. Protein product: CSAAGDSMSPTDTQYF.

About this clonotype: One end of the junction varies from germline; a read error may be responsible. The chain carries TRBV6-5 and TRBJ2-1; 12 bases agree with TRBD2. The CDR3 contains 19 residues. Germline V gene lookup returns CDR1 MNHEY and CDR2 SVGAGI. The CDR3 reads CVSRQGLAGPLSSYNEQFF. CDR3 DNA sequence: TGTGTCAGCAGGCAAGGACTAGCGGGACCACTGAGCTCCTACAATGAGCAGTTCTTC.

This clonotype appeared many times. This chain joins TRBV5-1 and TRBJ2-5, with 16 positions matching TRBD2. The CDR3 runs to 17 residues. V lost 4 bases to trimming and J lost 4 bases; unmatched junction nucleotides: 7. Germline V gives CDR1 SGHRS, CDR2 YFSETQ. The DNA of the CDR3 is TGCGCCAGCAGCGAGGGACTAGCGGGAGGGCCTGGAGAGACCCAGTACTTC. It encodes CASSEGLAGGPGETQYF. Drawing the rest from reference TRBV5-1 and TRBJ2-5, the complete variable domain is KAGVTQTPRYLIKTRGQQVTLSCSPISGHRSVSWYQQTPGQGLQFLFEYFSETQRNKGNFPGRFSGRQFSNSRSEMNVSTLELGDSALYLCASSEGLAGGPGETQYFGPGTRLLVL.

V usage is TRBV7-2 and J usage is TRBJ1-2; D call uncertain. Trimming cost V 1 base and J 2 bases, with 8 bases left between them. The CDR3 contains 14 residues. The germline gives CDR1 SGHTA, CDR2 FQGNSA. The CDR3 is CASSLVDGNYGYTF. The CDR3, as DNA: TGTGCCAGCAGCTTAGTGGACGGGAACTATGGCTACACCTTC.

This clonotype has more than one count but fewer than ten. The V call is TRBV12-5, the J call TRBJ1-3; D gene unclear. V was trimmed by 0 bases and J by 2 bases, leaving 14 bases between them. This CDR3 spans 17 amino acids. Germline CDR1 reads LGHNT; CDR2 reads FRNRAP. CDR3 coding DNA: TGTGCTAGTGGTTTGGTACTCTCCCGTGGAGCTGGAAACACCATATATTTT. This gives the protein CASGLVLSRGAGNTIYF.

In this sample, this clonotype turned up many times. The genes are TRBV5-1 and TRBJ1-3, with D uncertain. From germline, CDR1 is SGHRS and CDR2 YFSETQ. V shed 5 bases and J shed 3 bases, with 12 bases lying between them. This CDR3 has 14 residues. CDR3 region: CASSLGKYGNTIYF. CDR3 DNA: TGCGCCAGCAGTCTGGGTAAATATGGAAACACCATATATTTT.

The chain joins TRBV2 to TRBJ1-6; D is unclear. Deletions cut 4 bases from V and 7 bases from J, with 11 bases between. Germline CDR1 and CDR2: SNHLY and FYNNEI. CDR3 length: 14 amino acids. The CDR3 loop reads CASSVWQVNSPLHF. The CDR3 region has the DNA TGTGCCAGCAGTGTTTGGCAGGTGAATTCACCCCTCCACTTT. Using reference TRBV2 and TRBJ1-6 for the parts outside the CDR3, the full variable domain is EPEVTQTPSHQVTQMGQEVILRCVPISNHLYFYWYRQILGQKVEFLVSFYNNEISEKSEIFDDQFSVERPDGSNFTLKIRSTKLEDSAMYFCASSVWQVNSPLHFGNGTRLTVT.

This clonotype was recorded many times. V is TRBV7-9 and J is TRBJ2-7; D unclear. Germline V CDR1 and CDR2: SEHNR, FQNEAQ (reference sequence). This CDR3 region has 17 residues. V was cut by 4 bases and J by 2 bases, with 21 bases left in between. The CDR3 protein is CASSSPPGQVSPYEQYF. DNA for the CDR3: TGTGCCAGCAGCTCGCCCCCCGGGCAGGTTTCGCCCTACGAGCAGTACTTC. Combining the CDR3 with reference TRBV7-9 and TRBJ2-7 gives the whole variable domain DTGVSQNPRHKITKRGQNVTFRCDPISEHNRLYWYRQTLGQGPEFLTYFQNEAQLEKSRLLSDRFSAERPKGSFSTLEIQRTEQGDSAMYLCASSSPPGQVSPYEQYFGPGTRLTVT.

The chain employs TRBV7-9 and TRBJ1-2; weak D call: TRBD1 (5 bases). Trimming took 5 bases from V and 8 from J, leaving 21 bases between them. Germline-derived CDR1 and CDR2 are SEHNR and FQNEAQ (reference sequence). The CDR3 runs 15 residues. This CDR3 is CASSLYLTGLQGYTF. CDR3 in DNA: TGTGCCAGCAGCCTATACCTGACGGGACTACAAGGCTACACCTTC.

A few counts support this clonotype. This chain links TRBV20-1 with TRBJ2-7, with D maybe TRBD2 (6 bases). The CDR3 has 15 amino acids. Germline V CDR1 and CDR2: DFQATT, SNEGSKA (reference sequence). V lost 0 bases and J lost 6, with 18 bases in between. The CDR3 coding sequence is TGCAGTGCTAGAGATTGGGGAGCGGGTTCTTCCGAGCAGTACTTC. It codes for CSARDWGAGSSEQYF.

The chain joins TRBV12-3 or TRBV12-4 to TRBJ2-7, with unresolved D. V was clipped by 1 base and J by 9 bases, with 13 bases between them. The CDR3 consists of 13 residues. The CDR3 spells CASSLESFILQYF. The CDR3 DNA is TGTGCCAGCAGTTTAGAGAGTTTCATCCTGCAGTACTTC.

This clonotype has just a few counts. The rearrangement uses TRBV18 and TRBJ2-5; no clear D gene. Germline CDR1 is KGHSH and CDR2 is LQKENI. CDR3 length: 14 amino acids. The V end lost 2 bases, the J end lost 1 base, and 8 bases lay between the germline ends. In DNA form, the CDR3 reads TGTGCCAGCTCACCAGCGGATACCCAAGAGACCCAGTACTTC. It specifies CASSPADTQETQYF.

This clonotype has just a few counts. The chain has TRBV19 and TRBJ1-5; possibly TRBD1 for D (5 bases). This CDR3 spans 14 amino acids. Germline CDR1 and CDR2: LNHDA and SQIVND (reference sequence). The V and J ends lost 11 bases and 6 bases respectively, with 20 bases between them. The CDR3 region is CAGSDAQGAQPQHF. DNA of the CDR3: TGTGCCGGATCGGACGCTCAAGGGGCTCAGCCCCAGCATTTT.

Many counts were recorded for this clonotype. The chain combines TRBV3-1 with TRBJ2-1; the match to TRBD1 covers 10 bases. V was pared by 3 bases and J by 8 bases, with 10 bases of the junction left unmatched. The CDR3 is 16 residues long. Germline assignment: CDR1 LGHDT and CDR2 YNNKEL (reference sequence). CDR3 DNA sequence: TGTGCCAGCAGCCAGCGGGTGACGACAGGGGGCGATGAGCAGTTCTTC. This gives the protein CASSQRVTTGGDEQFF.

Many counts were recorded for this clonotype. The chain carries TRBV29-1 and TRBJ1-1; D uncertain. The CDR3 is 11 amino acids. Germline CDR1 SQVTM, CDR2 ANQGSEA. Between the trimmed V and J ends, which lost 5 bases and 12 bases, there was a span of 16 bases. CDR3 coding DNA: TGCAGCGTTCGTCTCGCCCTCCTCTCTTTCTTT. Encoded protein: CSVRLALLSFF.

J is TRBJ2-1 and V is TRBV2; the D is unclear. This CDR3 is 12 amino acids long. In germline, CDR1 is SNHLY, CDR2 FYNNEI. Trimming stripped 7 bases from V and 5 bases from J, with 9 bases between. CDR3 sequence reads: CASKGSNNEQFF. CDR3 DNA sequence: TGTGCCAGCAAAGGCAGTAACAATGAGCAGTTCTTC.

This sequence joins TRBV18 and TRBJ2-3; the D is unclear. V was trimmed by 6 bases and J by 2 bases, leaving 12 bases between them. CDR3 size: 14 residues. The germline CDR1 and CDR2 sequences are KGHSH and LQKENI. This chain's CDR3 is CASSHQTNTDTQYF. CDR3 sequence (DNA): TGTGCCAGCTCCCATCAAACTAACACAGATACGCAGTATTTT.

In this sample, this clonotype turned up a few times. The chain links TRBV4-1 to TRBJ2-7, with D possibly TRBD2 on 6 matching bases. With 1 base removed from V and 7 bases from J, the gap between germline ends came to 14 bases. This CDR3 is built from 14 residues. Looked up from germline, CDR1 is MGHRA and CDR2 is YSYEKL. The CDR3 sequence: CASSQGRDTGEQYF. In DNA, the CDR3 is TGCGCCAGCAGCCAAGGGAGGGATACGGGGGAGCAGTACTTC.

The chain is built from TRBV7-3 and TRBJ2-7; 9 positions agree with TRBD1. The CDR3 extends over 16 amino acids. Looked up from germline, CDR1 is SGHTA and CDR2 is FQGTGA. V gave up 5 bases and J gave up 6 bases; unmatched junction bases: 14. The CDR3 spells CASSPPGQGKFGEQYF. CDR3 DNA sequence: TGTGCCAGCAGCCCCCCCGGACAGGGGAAATTCGGCGAGCAGTACTTC.

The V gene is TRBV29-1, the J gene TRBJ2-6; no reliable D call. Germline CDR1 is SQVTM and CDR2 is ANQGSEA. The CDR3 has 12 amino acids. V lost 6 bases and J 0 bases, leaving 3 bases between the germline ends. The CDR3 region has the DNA TGCAGCGTGTACTCTGGGGCCAACGTCCTGACTTTC. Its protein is CSVYSGANVLTF. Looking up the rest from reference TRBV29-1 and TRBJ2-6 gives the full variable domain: SAVISQKPSRDICQRGTSLTIQCQVDSQVTMMFWYRQQPGQSLTLIATANQGSEATYESGFVIDKFPISRPNLTFSTLTVSNMSPEDSSIYLCSVYSGANVLTFGAGSRLTVL.

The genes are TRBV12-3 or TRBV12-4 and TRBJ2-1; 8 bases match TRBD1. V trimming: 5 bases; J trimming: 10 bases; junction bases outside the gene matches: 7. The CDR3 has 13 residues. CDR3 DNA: TGTGCCAGCAGTACTGAAGACAGGGGAGAGCAGTTCTTC. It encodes CASSTEDRGEQFF.

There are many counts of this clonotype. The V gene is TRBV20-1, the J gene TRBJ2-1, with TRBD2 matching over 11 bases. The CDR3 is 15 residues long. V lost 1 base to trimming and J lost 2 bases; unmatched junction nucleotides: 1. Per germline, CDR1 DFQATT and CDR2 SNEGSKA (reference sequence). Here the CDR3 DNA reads TGCAGTGCTAGAGTAGCGGGAGGGCCCTACAATGAGCAGTTCTTC. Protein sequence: CSARVAGGPYNEQFF.

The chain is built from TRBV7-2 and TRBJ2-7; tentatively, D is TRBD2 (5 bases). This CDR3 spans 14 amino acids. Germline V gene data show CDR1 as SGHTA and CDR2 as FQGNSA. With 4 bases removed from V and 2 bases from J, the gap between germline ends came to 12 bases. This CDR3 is CASSSGLFPYEQYF. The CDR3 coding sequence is TGTGCCAGCAGCTCCGGACTTTTCCCCTACGAGCAGTACTTC.